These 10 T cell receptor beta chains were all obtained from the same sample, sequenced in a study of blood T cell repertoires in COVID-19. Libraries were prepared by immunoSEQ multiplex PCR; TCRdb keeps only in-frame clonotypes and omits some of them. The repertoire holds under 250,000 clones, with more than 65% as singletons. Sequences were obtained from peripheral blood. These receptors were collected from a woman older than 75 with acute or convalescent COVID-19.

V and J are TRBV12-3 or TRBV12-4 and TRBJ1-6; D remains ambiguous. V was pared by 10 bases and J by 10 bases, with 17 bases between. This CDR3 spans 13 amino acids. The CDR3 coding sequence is TGTGCCATCGGCCGGGGAGTGGGGTCACCCCTCCACTTT. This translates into CAIGRGVGSPLHF.

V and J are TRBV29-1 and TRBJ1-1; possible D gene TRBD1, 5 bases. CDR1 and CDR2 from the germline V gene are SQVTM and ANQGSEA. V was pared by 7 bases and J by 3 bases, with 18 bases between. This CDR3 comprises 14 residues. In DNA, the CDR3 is TGCAGCGGCACGACAGTCCCCTTAGACACTGAAGCTTTCTTT. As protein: CSGTTVPLDTEAFF. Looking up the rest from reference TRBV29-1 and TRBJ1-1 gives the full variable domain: SAVISQKPSRDICQRGTSLTIQCQVDSQVTMMFWYRQQPGQSLTLIATANQGSEATYESGFVIDKFPISRPNLTFSTLTVSNMSPEDSSIYLCSGTTVPLDTEAFFGQGTRLTVV.

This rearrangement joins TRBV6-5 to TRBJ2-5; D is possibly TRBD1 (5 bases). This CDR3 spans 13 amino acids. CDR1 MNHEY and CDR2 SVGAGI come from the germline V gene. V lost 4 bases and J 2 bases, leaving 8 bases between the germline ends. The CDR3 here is CASSWTSQETQYF. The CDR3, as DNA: TGTGCCAGCAGTTGGACAAGTCAAGAGACCCAGTACTTC.

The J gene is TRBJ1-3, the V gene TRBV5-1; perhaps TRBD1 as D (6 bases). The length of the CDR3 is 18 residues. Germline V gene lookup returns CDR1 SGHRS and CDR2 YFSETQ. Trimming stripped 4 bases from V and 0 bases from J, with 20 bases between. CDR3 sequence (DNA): TGCGCCAGCAGCCCTGACATTGTCGGGACACACTCTGGAAACACCATATATTTT. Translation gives CASSPDIVGTHSGNTIYF. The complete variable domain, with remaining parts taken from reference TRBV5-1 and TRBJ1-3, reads KAGVTQTPRYLIKTRGQQVTLSCSPISGHRSVSWYQQTPGQGLQFLFEYFSETQRNKGNFPGRFSGRQFSNSRSEMNVSTLELGDSALYLCASSPDIVGTHSGNTIYFGEGSWLTVV.

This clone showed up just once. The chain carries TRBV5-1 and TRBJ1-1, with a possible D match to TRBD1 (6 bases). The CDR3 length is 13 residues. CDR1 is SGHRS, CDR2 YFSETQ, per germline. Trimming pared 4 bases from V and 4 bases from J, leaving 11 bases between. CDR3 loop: CASSSRGGTEAFF. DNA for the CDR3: TGCGCCAGCAGCAGCAGGGGCGGCACTGAAGCTTTCTTT. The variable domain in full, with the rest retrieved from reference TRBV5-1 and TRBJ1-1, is KAGVTQTPRYLIKTRGQQVTLSCSPISGHRSVSWYQQTPGQGLQFLFEYFSETQRNKGNFPGRFSGRQFSNSRSEMNVSTLELGDSALYLCASSSRGGTEAFFGQGTRLTVV.

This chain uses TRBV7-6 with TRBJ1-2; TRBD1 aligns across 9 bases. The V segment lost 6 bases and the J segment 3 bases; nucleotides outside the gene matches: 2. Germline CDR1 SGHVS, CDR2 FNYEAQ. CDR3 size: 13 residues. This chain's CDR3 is CASSRDRDYGYTF. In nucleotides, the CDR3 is TGTGCCAGCAGTCGGGACAGGGACTATGGCTACACCTTC.

CDR3 in DNA: TGTGCCAGCAGACTGACAGGGGCCGGCCAGCCCCAGCATTTT. Residues: CASRLTGAGQPQHF. This chain connects TRBV28 to TRBJ1-5; 8 bases match TRBD1. The V gene's germline CDR1 is MDHEN and CDR2 SYDVKM. The CDR3 is made up of 14 amino acids. Germline trimming cut 6 bases from V and 7 bases from J; bases unmatched to any gene: 8.

CDR3 bases: TGTGCCAGTAACCTGGGACAGGGATACACCGGGGAGCTGTTTTTT. Its translation is CASNLGQGYTGELFF. The chain recombines TRBV19 with TRBJ2-2, with 9 positions matching TRBD1. Germline V lookup: CDR1 LNHDA, CDR2 SQIVND (reference sequence). The CDR3 totals 15 residues. The J segment lost 3 bases and the V segment lost 7 bases, leaving 6 bases of the junction unmatched.

The CDR3 region is CASSLGGPSNTEAFF. The CDR3 DNA reads TGTGCCAGCAGCTTGGGGGGCCCCTCGAACACTGAAGCTTTCTTT. This sequence joins TRBV5-4 and TRBJ1-1; possible D gene TRBD1, 5 bases. V was clipped by 0 bases and J by 1 base, with 10 bases between them. Germline loops: CDR1 SGHNT, CDR2 YYREEE (reference sequence). The CDR3 has 15 residues.

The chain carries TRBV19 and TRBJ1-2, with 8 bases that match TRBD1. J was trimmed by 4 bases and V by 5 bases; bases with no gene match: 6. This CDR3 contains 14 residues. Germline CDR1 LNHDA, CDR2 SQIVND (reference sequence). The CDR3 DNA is TGTGCCAGTAGTTCTGGACAGGGATCCTATGGCTACACCTTC. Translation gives CASSSGQGSYGYTF. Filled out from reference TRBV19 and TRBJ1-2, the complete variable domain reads DGGITQSPKYLFRKEGQNVTLSCEQNLNHDAMYWYRQDPGQGLRLIYYSQIVNDFQKGDIAEGYSVSREKKESFPLTVTSAQKNPTAFYLCASSSGQGSYGYTFGSGTRLTVV.